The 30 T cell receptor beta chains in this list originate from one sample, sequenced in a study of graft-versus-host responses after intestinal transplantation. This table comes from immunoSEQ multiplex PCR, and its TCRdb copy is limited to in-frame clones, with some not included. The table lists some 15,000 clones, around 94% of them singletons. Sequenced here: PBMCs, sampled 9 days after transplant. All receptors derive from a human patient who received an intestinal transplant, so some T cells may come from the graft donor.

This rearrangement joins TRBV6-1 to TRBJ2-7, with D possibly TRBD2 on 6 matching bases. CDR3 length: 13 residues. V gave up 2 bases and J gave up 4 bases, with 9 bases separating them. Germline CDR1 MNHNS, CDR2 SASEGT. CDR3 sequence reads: CASSETSSYEQYF. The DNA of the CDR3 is TGTGCCAGCAGTGAAACTAGCTCGTACGAGCAGTACTTC.

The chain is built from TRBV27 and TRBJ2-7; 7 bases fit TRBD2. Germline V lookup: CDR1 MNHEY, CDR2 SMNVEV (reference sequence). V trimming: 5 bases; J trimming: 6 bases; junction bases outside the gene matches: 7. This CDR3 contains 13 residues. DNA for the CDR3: TGTGCCAGCAGTCTCTTTTGGGAGGGCGAGCAGTACTTC. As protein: CASSLFWEGEQYF.

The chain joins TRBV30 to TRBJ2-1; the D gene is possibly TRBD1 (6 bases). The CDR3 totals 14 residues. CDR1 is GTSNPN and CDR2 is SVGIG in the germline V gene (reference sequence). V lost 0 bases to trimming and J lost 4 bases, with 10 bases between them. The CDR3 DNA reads TGTGCCTGGAGTGTTGGGGGCCTTTACAATGAGCAGTTCTTC. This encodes CAWSVGGLYNEQFF. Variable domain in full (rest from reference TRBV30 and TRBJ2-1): SQTIHQWPATLVQPVGSPLSLECTVEGTSNPNLYWYRQAAGRGLQLLFYSVGIGQISSEVPQNLSASRPQDRQFILSSKKLLLSDSGFYLCAWSVGGLYNEQFFGPGTRLTVL.

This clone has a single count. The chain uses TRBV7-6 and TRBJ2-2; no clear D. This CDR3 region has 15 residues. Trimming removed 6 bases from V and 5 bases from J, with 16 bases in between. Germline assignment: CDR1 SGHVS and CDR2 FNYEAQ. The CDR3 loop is CASSMKAPRTGELFF. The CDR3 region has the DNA TGTGCCAGCAGTATGAAAGCTCCGCGTACCGGGGAGCTGTTTTTT.

The CDR3 coding sequence is TGTGCCAGCACCCTCCTAGCGGGAGGTTCCTACAATGAGCAGTTCTTC. Translation gives CASTLLAGGSYNEQFF. V usage is TRBV7-3 and J usage is TRBJ2-1, with 11 bases identical to TRBD2. The CDR3 loop spans 16 amino acids. The trim removed 7 bases at V and 1 base at J, leaving 6 bases unmatched. The germline gives CDR1 SGHTA, CDR2 FQGTGA.

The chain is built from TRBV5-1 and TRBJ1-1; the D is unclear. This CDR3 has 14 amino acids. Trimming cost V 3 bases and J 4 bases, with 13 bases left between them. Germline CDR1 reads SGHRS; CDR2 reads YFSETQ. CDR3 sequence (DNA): TGCGCCAGCAGCTCCTGGGGTTCAAGCACTGAAGCTTTCTTT. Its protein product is CASSSWGSSTEAFF.

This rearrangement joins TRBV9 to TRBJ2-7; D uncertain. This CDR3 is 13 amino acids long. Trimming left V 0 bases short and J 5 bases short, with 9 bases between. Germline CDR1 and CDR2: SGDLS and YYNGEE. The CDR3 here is CASSVDPGDEQYF. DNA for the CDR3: TGTGCCAGCAGCGTAGACCCGGGCGACGAGCAGTACTTC.

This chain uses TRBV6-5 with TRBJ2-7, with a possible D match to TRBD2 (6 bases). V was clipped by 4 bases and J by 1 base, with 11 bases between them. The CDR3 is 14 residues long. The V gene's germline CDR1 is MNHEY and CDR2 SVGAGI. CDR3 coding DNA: TGTGCCAGCAGTTCTAGCGCCTGGTCCTACGAGCAGTACTTC. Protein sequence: CASSSSAWSYEQYF.

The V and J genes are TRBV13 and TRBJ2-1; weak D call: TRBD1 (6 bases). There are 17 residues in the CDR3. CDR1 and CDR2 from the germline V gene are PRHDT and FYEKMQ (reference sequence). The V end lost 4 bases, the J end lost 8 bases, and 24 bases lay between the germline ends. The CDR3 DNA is TGTGCCAGCAGCTCGAACGGCAGGGGACGGTTCACTCATGAGCAGTTCTTC. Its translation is CASSSNGRGRFTHEQFF.

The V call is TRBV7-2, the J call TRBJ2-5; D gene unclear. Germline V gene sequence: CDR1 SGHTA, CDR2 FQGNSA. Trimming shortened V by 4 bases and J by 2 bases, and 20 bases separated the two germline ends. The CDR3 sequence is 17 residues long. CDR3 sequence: CASSSSRTTTFQETQYF. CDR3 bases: TGTGCCAGCAGCTCAAGTCGAACGACGACTTTTCAAGAGACCCAGTACTTC.

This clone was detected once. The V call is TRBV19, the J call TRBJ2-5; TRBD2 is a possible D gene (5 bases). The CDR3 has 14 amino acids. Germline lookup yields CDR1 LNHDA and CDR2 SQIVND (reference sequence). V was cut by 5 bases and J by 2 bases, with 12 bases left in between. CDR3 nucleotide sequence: TGTGCCAGTAGTGGACCCCCGGGGCAAGAGACCCAGTACTTC. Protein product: CASSGPPGQETQYF.

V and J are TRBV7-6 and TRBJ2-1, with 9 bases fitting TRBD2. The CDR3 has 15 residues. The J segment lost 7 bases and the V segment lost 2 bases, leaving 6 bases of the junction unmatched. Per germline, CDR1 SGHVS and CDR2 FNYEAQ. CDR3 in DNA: TGTGCCAGCAGCTTAATTAGCGGGAGACTGAATGAGCAGTTCTTC. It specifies CASSLISGRLNEQFF.

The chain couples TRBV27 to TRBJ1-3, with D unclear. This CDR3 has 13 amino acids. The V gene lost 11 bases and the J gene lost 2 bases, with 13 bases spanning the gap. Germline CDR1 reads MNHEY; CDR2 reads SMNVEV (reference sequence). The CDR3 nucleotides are TGTGCCCCCGCCTCTTTGGCTGGAAACACCATATATTTT. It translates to CAPASLAGNTIYF.

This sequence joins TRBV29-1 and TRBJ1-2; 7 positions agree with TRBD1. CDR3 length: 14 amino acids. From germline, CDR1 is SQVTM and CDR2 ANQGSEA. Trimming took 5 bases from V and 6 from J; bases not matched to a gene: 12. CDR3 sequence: CSVPRRTGGDGYTF. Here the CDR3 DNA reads TGCAGCGTTCCTAGGAGGACAGGCGGGGATGGCTACACCTTC.

CDR3 amino acids: CASSLAEGREQYF. In DNA form, the CDR3 reads TGTGCCAGCAGCTTAGCGGAGGGGAGGGAGCAGTACTTC. V usage is TRBV11-1 and J usage is TRBJ2-5; 7 nucleotides line up with TRBD2. This CDR3 is built from 13 residues. Germline V lookup: CDR1 SGHAT, CDR2 FQDESV (reference sequence). Germline trimming cut 0 bases from V and 11 bases from J; bases unmatched to any gene: 6.

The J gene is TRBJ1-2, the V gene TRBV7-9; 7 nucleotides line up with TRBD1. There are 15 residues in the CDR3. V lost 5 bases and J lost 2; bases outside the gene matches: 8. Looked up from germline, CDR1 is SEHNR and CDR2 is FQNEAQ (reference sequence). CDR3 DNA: TGTGCCAGCAGCCCACTCTCGACAGGGAACTATGGCTACACCTTC. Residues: CASSPLSTGNYGYTF.

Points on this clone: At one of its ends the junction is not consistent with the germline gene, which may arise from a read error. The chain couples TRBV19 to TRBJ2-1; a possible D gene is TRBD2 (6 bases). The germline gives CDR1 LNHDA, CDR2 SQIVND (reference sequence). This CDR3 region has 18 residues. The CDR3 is CASSNVRGTKPILSLPIF. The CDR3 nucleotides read TGTGCCAGTAGTAATGTACGCGGGACGAAACCGATTTTGTCGCTCCCCATCTTC.

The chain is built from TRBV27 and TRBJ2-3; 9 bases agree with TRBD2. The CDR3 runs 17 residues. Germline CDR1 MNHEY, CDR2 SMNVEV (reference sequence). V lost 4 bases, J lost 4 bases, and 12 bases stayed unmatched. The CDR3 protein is CASSSLREGPGSDTQYF. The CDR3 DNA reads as TGTGCCAGCAGTTCATTGCGGGAGGGGCCGGGGTCAGATACGCAGTATTTT.

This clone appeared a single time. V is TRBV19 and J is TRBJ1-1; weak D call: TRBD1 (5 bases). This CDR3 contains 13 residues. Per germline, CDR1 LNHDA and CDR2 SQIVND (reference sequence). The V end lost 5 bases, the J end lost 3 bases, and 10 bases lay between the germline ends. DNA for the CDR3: TGTGCCAGTAGTCCGGGGGGTTACACTGAAGCTTTCTTT. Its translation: CASSPGGYTEAFF.

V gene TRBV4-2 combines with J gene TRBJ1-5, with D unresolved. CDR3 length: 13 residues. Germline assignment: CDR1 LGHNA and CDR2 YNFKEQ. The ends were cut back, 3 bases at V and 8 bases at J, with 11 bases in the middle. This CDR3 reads CASSQDLLKPQHF. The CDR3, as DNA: TGTGCCAGCAGCCAGGACCTCTTAAAGCCCCAGCATTTT.

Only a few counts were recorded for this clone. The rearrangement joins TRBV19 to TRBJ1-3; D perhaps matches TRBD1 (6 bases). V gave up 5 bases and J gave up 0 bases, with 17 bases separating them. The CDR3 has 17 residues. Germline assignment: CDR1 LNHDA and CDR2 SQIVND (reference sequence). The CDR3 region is CASSLQGSRGSGNTIYF. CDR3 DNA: TGTGCCAGTAGTCTACAGGGCTCTCGGGGCTCTGGAAACACCATATATTTT.

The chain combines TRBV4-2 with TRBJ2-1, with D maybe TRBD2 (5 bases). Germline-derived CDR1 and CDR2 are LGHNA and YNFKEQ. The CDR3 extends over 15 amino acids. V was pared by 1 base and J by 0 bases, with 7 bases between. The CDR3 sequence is CASSQVTNSYNEQFF. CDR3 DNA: TGTGCCAGCAGCCAAGTGACTAACTCCTACAATGAGCAGTTCTTC.

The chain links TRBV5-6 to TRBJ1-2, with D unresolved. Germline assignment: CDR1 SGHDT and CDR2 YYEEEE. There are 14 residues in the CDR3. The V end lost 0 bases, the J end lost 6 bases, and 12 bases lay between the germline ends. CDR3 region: CASSLEEGRDGYTF. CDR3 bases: TGTGCCAGCAGCTTGGAGGAGGGTAGGGATGGCTACACCTTC.

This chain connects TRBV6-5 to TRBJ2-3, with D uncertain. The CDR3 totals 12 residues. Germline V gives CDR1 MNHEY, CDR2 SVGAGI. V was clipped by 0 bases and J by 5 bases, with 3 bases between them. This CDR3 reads CASSYSRDTQYF. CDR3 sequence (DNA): TGTGCCAGCAGTTACTCGAGAGATACGCAGTATTTT.

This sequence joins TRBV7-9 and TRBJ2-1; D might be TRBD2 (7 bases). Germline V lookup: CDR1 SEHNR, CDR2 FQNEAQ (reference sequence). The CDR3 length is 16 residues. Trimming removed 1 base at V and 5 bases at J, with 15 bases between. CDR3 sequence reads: CASSLVFAGANNEQFF. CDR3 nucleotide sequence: TGTGCCAGCAGCTTAGTTTTCGCGGGGGCTAACAATGAGCAGTTCTTC.

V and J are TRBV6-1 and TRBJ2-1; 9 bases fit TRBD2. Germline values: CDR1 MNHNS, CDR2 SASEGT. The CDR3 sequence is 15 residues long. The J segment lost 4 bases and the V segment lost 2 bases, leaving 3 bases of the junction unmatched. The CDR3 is CASSEFSGRYNEQFF. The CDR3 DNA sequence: TGTGCCAGCAGTGAATTTAGCGGGAGATACAATGAGCAGTTCTTC.

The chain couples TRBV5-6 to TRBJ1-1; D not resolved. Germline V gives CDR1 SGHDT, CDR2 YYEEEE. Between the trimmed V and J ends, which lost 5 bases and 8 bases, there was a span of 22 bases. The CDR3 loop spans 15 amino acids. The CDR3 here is CASSSYLDRTHEAFF. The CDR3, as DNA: TGTGCCAGCAGTTCGTACCTCGATCGGACTCACGAAGCTTTCTTT.

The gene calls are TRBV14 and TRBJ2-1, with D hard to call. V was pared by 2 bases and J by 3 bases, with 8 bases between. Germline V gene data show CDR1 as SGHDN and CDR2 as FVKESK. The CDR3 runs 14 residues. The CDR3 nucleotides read TGTGCCAGCAGCCAATACGGATACTACAATGAGCAGTTCTTC. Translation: CASSQYGYYNEQFF.

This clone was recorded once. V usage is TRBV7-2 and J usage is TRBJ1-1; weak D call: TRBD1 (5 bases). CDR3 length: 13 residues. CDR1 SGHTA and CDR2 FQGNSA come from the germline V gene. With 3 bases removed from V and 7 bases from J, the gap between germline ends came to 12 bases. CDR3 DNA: TGTGCCAGCAGCTTCGGGACGGTAGTTGAAGCTTTCTTT. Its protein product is CASSFGTVVEAFF. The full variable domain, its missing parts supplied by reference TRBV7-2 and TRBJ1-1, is GAGVSQSPSNKVTEKGKDVELRCDPISGHTALYWYRQSLGQGLEFLIYFQGNSAPDKSGLPSDRFSAERTGGSVSTLTIQRTQQEDSAVYLCASSFGTVVEAFFGQGTRLTVV.

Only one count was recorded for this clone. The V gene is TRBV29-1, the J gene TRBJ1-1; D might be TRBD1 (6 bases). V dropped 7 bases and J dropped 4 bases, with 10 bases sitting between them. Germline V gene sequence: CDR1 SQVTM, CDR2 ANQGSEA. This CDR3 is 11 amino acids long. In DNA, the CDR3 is TGCAGCGCCGAAGGGGGCACTGAAGCTTTCTTT. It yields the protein CSAEGGTEAFF.